This TCR beta chain was documented in a study of T-cell memory formation after mild COVID-19. The germline V and J ends were trimmed by 6 bases and 6 bases, with 16 bases remaining between them. Germline V CDR1 and CDR2: SEHNR, FQNEAQ (reference sequence). This CDR3 comprises 14 residues. Constant-segment primers served in 5'RACE that generated TCR alpha and TCR beta cDNA libraries bearing sample barcodes and UMIs. Via MiXCR, TCRdb re-called the 5' RACE reads, giving one row per CDR3 protein. The sample records about 420,000 distinct CDR3 sequences, around 22% being singletons. Whole-study findings and limits: Of the contracting clones, CD4+ ones lay mainly in CM and EM, and CD8+ ones in EMRA. Clones contracting over day 15 to 85 were CD4/CD8 balanced, with later expanders leaning CD4+.

About this clonotype itself: Its antigen is unidentified.

The chain employs TRBV7-9 and TRBJ2-3, with D uncertain. This clonotype originated in an adult woman who had mild COVID-19 (a few samples of this study predate the infection). Cell type and time point are not known. Specimen: PBMCs or a T cell subset sorted from them (not recorded which). The CDR3 loop reads CASRATGALDTQYF. CDR3 DNA sequence: TGTGCCAGCAGAGCTACTGGTGCATTGGATACGCAGTATTTT.